This TCR beta chain was found in a study of cytomegalovirus exposure and HLA in healthy donors. Study-level background: Findings of an earlier analysis included about 100 million unique TCR beta sequences from 200 million or so T cells. Study-wide findings and caveats: Donors belonging to an Asian-associated ancestry cluster reportedly showed fewer N-insertions in productive TCRs than the roughly 680-donor mean, according to what a later analysis found. Common viral pathogens were later found to be apparently linked to several of the most significant clusters.

Germline loops: CDR1 SGHTA, CDR2 FQGTGA. The CDR3 spans 14 residues. With 6 bases removed from V and 4 bases from J, the gap between germline ends came to 15 bases. In the PCR, 60 Vbeta and 13 Jbeta primers were used. Generated by immunoSEQ multiplex PCR, the TCRdb table keeps only in-frame clones and is missing some. This sample has about 130,000 clones, with roughly 72% found just once. This clone was counted a few times. What it binds is unknown. The origin of this receptor is a woman between 45 and 60 years old in good health and CMV-seronegative. The sequencing sample was made of PBMCs. V is TRBV7-3 and J is TRBJ1-1; unclear D gene. CDR3: CASRPFGAGTEAFF. The CDR3 bases are TGTGCCAGCAGACCGTTCGGAGCTGGCACTGAAGCTTTCTTT.